This TCR beta chain appears in the sequencing data of a study of T cells in localized non-small cell lung cancer. Only in-frame clones appear in the TCRdb table, and some are missing; sequencing was by immunoSEQ multiplex PCR. This table has approximately 37,000 clones, roughly 86% appearing once. The CDR3 length is 14 residues. With 5 bases removed from V and 6 bases from J, the gap between germline ends came to 14 bases. CDR1 is SGHNT and CDR2 is YENEEA in the germline V gene. This sequence originates from a man aged 18 to 49 with stage I lung adenocarcinoma. The rearrangement links TRBV11-3 to TRBJ2-1; the D gene is possibly TRBD2 (6 bases). The source material was peripheral blood, sampled before any cancer treatment. CDR3 coding DNA: TGTGCCAGCAGCCCCGGCGGGGCAACCAATGAGCAGTTCTTC. Protein: CASSPGGATNEQFF.